The present T cell receptor beta chain was sequenced within a study of T cell responses to AZD1222 COVID-19 vaccine. This clone was counted a single time. The protocol was immunoSEQ multiplex PCR, while the TCRdb copy is restricted to in-frame clones and leaves out a portion. The repertoire holds tens of thousands of clones, with roughly 85% as singletons. V was clipped by 5 bases and J by 0 bases, with 20 bases between them. Germline V lookup: CDR1 MNHNS, CDR2 SASEGT. This CDR3 has 17 residues. The V and J genes are TRBV6-1 and TRBJ2-7, with a possible D match to TRBD2 (5 bases). The source was peripheral blood, collected on day 0 of AZD1222 vaccination. The clonotype originates from an adult in good health. CDR3 sequence reads: CASSKEGPPYSSYEQYF. The CDR3 bases are TGTGCCAGCAGTAAAGAGGGTCCTCCCTACAGCTCCTACGAGCAGTACTTC.